The clone carrying this T cell receptor beta chain has just a few counts. This specimen includes other DNA sequences encoding the same CDR3. Per the germline V gene, CDR1 is SGDLS and CDR2 is YYNGEE. V lost 2 bases and J lost 0, with 9 bases in between. The CDR3 length is 14 residues. The sample belongs to a study of cytomegalovirus exposure and HLA in healthy donors. The PCR made use of 60 Vbeta and 13 Jbeta primers. Sequencing was performed with immunoSEQ multiplex PCR; in TCRdb, only in-frame clones are kept and a portion is missing. The repertoire consists of some 190,000 clones, with around 80% occurring once and the leading ten covering roughly 1.5%.

The chain joins TRBV9 to TRBJ2-7; D is perhaps TRBD2 (6 bases). The TCR was taken from a man aged 18 to 30 in good health and CMV-seronegative. The sequencing sample was made of PBMCs. The CDR3 spells CASSVGGSSYEQYF. Written as DNA, the CDR3 is TGTGCCAGCAGCGTCGGGGGAAGCTCCTACGAGCAGTACTTC.